Sequencing of this TCR beta chain was carried out in a study of OX40 agonist ivuxolimab in advanced cancers. Whole-study findings and limits: Circulating CD4+ and CD8+ T cells showed clonal expansion by week 6 at 0.1 to 3.0 mg/kg. Nonresponders included some who also had low normalized T-cell clonal expansion.

Produced via immunoSEQ multiplex PCR; TCRdb's table is partial and in-frame only. Of some 49,000 clones in the sample, approximately 81% were seen once. In the case of this clone: Its antigen remains unknown.

Germline V gene lookup returns CDR1 SQVTM and CDR2 ANQGSEA. The CDR3 sequence is 17 residues long. With 8 bases clipped from V and 0 bases from J, the junction kept 11 bases outside the gene matches. This specimen consisted of CD4+ or CD8+ T cells sorted from blood, obtained in a trial of the OX40 agonist ivuxolimab. This sequence joins TRBV29-1 and TRBJ2-3, with 13 nucleotides matching TRBD2. The clonotype comes from an adult with an advanced solid tumor such as melanoma, head and neck, liver or kidney cancer. The CDR3 sequence is CSTNGLAGDGSTDTQYF. The CDR3 coding sequence is TGCAGCACAAACGGACTAGCGGGGGATGGGAGCACAGATACGCAGTATTTT.